This TCR beta chain derives from a study of shared clonotypes between healthy human individuals. Study overall: CD4 naive cells filled three plates per donor, CD4 memory three, CD8 naive two and CD8 memory one.

This CDR3 contains 15 residues. CDR1 is SGHTS and CDR2 is YDEGEE in the germline V gene. With V trimmed by 5 bases and J by 6 bases, 6 bases remained unmatched. General study points: Sampling involved blood alone; tissue repertoires likely differ. Naive subsets generally exceeded memory subsets in estimated richness.

Several immunoSEQ plates held equal portions of the genomic DNA taken from each subset. Some clones are missing from TCRdb's copy, which holds only in-frame ones; the method was immunoSEQ multiplex PCR. The top ten hold 0.13% of the sample, which has just over 2,000,000 clones, roughly 94% seen once. As regards this clone: Its antigen is as yet unknown.

This clonotype was sampled from a young man in good health. Source material: naive CD4+ T cells sorted from blood. Subset of the sample: CD45RA+ positively selected. This chain links TRBV5-8 with TRBJ2-3, with TRBD2 identical over 13 bases. For the CDR3, the DNA is TGTGCCAGCAGTACCGGGACTAGCGGGGCCGATACGCAGTATTTT. Translation: CASSTGTSGADTQYF.